These 23 T cell receptor beta chains share one sample of origin, sequenced in a study of T cell repertoires in cytomegalovirus infection. TCRdb re-derived calls from the reads in MiXCR, one entry per CDR3 protein. The profile covers some 180,000 distinct CDR3 sequences, with about a sixth appearing a single time and approximately 26% taken by the ten largest. Material for sequencing was CD8+ T cells from PBMCs. These receptor sequences come from a human donor in good health (CMV status not recorded). Some clones in this sample may be carry-over from other donors' samples.

This clonotype has only a few counts. The V call is TRBV12-3 or TRBV12-4, the J call TRBJ1-2; a weak D match, TRBD1 (5 bases). CDR3 length: 16 amino acids. Trimming left V 5 bases short and J 8 bases short, with 24 bases between. The DNA for the CDR3 is TGTGCCAGCAGTCTTACAATGCGTGGGACTTTTTTCGGCTACACCTTC. Its protein product is CASSLTMRGTFFGYTF.

V and J are TRBV7-6 and TRBJ2-3; D possibly corresponds to TRBD2 (5 bases). Between the trimmed V and J ends, which lost 4 bases and 3 bases, there was a span of 14 bases. There are 15 residues in the CDR3. Germline CDR1 is SGHVS and CDR2 is FNYEAQ. CDR3 sequence reads: CASSSAGDGTDTQYF. CDR3 in DNA: TGTGCCAGCAGCTCGGCGGGCGACGGAACAGATACGCAGTATTTT.

The chain recombines TRBV6-2 or TRBV6-3 with TRBJ2-3; no definite D call. The CDR3 has 16 residues. Deletions cut 2 bases from V and 4 bases from J, with 16 bases between. The germline V gene has CDR1 MNHEY and CDR2 SVGEGT. As DNA, the CDR3 is TGTGCCAGCAGTTACAGTATCGACGCAGGAGCAGATACGCAGTATTTT. Translating it yields CASSYSIDAGADTQYF.

This clonotype was counted between two and nine times. J is TRBJ2-6 and V is TRBV7-2; D gene ambiguous. The length of the CDR3 is 18 residues. The germline V and J ends were trimmed by 3 bases and 0 bases, with 15 bases remaining between them. Germline CDR1 is SGHTA and CDR2 is FQGNSA. The DNA for the CDR3 is TGTGCCAGCAGCTTGGACCCAAAGTGGAGCTCTGGGGCCAACGTCCTGACTTTC. This codes for CASSLDPKWSSGANVLTF.

The CDR3 DNA sequence: TGTGCCAGCAGCTTAGTTCCGAGGGACGAGCAGTACTTC. Translated, it gives CASSLVPRDEQYF. The rearrangement joins TRBV7-9 to TRBJ2-7; possible D gene TRBD2, 5 bases. There are 13 residues in the CDR3. Trimming shortened V by 1 base and J by 5 bases, and 9 bases separated the two germline ends. Germline V CDR1 and CDR2: SEHNR, FQNEAQ (reference sequence).

The chain recombines TRBV20-1 with TRBJ2-7; 13 bases fit TRBD2. The germline CDR1 and CDR2 sequences are DFQATT and SNEGSKA (reference sequence). This CDR3 contains 20 residues. Germline trimming cut 5 bases from V and 4 bases from J; bases unmatched to any gene: 23. CDR3: CSARTSGGTTNLLPYYEQYF. The CDR3 DNA sequence: TGCAGTGCTCGGACTAGCGGGGGCACCACCAACCTCCTACCGTATTACGAGCAGTACTTC.

This clonotype was detected only a few times. This chain links TRBV7-9 with TRBJ2-1; 7 nucleotides align to TRBD1. The length of the CDR3 is 15 residues. With 6 bases clipped from V and 5 bases from J, the junction kept 10 bases outside the gene matches. From germline, CDR1 is SEHNR and CDR2 FQNEAQ (reference sequence). The CDR3 DNA is TGTGCCAGCAGGCTGACCGGGACAGCAGACAATGAGCAGTTCTTC. Translated, it gives CASRLTGTADNEQFF.

This clonotype came up a few times. The genes are TRBV28 and TRBJ2-7; D tentatively fits TRBD1 or TRBD2 (5 bases each). V dropped 3 bases and J dropped 5 bases, with 11 bases sitting between them. The CDR3 is 13 amino acids. Germline assignment: CDR1 MDHEN and CDR2 SYDVKM. In DNA, the CDR3 is TGTGCCAGCAGTTTCCTACGGGGCGACGAGCAGTACTTC. Its translation is CASSFLRGDEQYF. The variable domain in full, with the rest retrieved from reference TRBV28 and TRBJ2-7, is DVKVTQSSRYLVKRTGEKVFLECVQDMDHENMFWYRQDPGLGLRLIYFSYDVKMKEKGDIPEGYSVSREKKERFSLILESASTNQTSMYLCASSFLRGDEQYFGPGTRLTVT.

The chain employs TRBV7-9 and TRBJ1-5; weak D call: TRBD1 (5 bases). There are 16 residues in the CDR3. Deletions cut 5 bases from V and 13 bases from J, with 27 bases between. Germline lookup yields CDR1 SEHNR and CDR2 FQNEAQ (reference sequence). This CDR3 reads CASSPMPTGTADSQHF. The CDR3 DNA reads TGTGCCAGCAGCCCGATGCCTACCGGGACGGCAGATTCTCAGCATTTT. Full variable domain (remainder filled in from reference TRBV7-9 and TRBJ1-5): DTGVSQNPRHKITKRGQNVTFRCDPISEHNRLYWYRQTLGQGPEFLTYFQNEAQLEKSRLLSDRFSAERPKGSFSTLEIQRTEQGDSAMYLCASSPMPTGTADSQHFGDGTRLSIL.

The chain joins TRBV11-3 to TRBJ2-2, with D perhaps being TRBD1 or TRBD2 (6 bases each). CDR3 size: 16 residues. CDR1 is SGHNT, CDR2 YENEEA, per germline. The V end was cut by 0 bases, the J end by 2 bases, with 10 bases between. In DNA, the CDR3 is TGTGCCAGCAGCTTAGAATGGGGGGCCAACACCGGGGAGCTGTTTTTT. Encoded protein: CASSLEWGANTGELFF.

J is TRBJ1-1 and V is TRBV27, with TRBD1 as a possible D gene (5 bases). The germline gives CDR1 MNHEY, CDR2 SMNVEV (reference sequence). Deletions cut 8 bases from V and 9 bases from J, with 22 bases between. This CDR3 has 14 amino acids. Here the CDR3 reads CASGPFSPGEQAFF. For the CDR3, the DNA is TGTGCCAGCGGGCCGTTCTCCCCGGGGGAGCAAGCTTTCTTT.

This clonotype was counted between two and nine times. V gene TRBV9 combines with J gene TRBJ1-1; 8 bases are shared with TRBD1. V gave up 4 bases and J gave up 0 bases; unmatched junction bases: 5. CDR1 is SGDLS, CDR2 YYNGEE, per germline. This CDR3 spans 15 amino acids. CDR3 in amino acids: CASSPPDRVNTEAFF. The CDR3 nucleotides read TGTGCCAGCAGCCCTCCGGACAGGGTGAACACTGAAGCTTTCTTT.

J is TRBJ1-1 and V is TRBV7-2; D remains ambiguous. This CDR3 region has 15 residues. The V gene lost 4 bases and the J gene lost 2 bases, with 14 bases spanning the gap. Germline lookup yields CDR1 SGHTA and CDR2 FQGNSA. The CDR3 is CASSSPGSVNTEAFF. The DNA of the CDR3 is TGTGCCAGCAGCTCCCCCGGCTCCGTTAACACTGAAGCTTTCTTT.

This clonotype was observed many times. The rearrangement joins TRBV7-2 to TRBJ2-1, with a possible D match to TRBD1 (5 bases). CDR3 size: 15 residues. The germline V gene encodes CDR1 SGHTA and CDR2 FQGNSA. V was cut by 5 bases and J by 2 bases, with 13 bases left in between. The CDR3 region is CASSMPGRAYNEQFF. The CDR3 coding sequence is TGTGCCAGCAGCATGCCCGGCAGGGCCTACAATGAGCAGTTCTTC.

This chain uses TRBV3-1 with TRBJ1-3; D gene uncertain. Trimming took 4 bases from V and 7 from J, leaving 11 bases between them. Per the germline V gene, CDR1 is LGHDT and CDR2 is YNNKEL (reference sequence). The CDR3 totals 13 residues. The CDR3 DNA reads TGTGCCAGCAGCCTCTACAACGAGAACACCATATATTTT. Its protein product is CASSLYNENTIYF.

The rearrangement uses TRBV4-1 and TRBJ1-5; no definite D call. Trimming took off 0 bases at V and 1 base at J, with 7 bases between the two ends. The CDR3 totals 15 residues. Germline V gene data show CDR1 as MGHRA and CDR2 as YSYEKL. CDR3: CASSQETQSNQPQHF. The DNA for the CDR3 is TGCGCCAGCAGCCAAGAGACCCAGAGCAATCAGCCCCAGCATTTT.

The chain combines TRBV12-3 or TRBV12-4 with TRBJ2-7, with D maybe TRBD2 (7 bases). This CDR3 is built from 14 residues. V was clipped by 5 bases and J by 2 bases, with 13 bases between them. CDR3 bases: TGTGCCAGCAGTGTAGGGGGGGCCCCCTACGAGCAGTACTTC. Its protein product is CASSVGGAPYEQYF.

This clonotype was seen more than once but under ten times. The gene calls are TRBV7-9 and TRBJ1-1; no definite D call. This CDR3 is 13 amino acids long. V dropped 0 bases and J dropped 12 bases, with 14 bases sitting between them. CDR1 and CDR2 from the germline V gene are SEHNR and FQNEAQ (reference sequence). The CDR3: CASSLAREPRTFF. In DNA form, the CDR3 reads TGTGCCAGCAGCTTAGCACGGGAGCCAAGGACTTTCTTT. Filled out from reference TRBV7-9 and TRBJ1-1, the complete variable domain reads DTGVSQNPRHKITKRGQNVTFRCDPISEHNRLYWYRQTLGQGPEFLTYFQNEAQLEKSRLLSDRFSAERPKGSFSTLEIQRTEQGDSAMYLCASSLAREPRTFFGQGTRLTVV.

The gene calls are TRBV6-2 or TRBV6-3 and TRBJ1-2, with a possible D match to TRBD1 (6 bases). Germline CDR1 reads MNHEY; CDR2 reads SVGEGT. CDR3 length: 15 residues. Trimming stripped 7 bases from V and 3 bases from J, with 18 bases between. CDR3 sequence reads: CASTQSAGEDYGYTF. CDR3 nucleotides: TGTGCCAGCACCCAAAGTGCAGGGGAGGACTATGGCTACACCTTC.

The chain has TRBV7-2 and TRBJ1-5, with no clear D. V lost 5 bases to trimming and J lost 4 bases, with 15 bases between them. The CDR3 runs 15 residues. Germline V gene sequence: CDR1 SGHTA, CDR2 FQGNSA. The CDR3 protein is CASSAGGPSNQPQHF. The CDR3 DNA reads as TGTGCCAGCAGCGCCGGCGGGCCCTCAAATCAGCCCCAGCATTTT.

The chain uses TRBV19 and TRBJ2-5; D gene ambiguous. V was pared by 4 bases and J by 1 base, with 28 bases between. This CDR3 is 20 amino acids long. Germline V gene lookup returns CDR1 LNHDA and CDR2 SQIVND (reference sequence). CDR3 in DNA: TGTGCCAGTAGTAAGCCCTGGCAGAATCAAGAGACCCGATCCCAAGAGACCCAGTACTTC. As protein: CASSKPWQNQETRSQETQYF.

The sample holds a few counts of this clonotype. The V call is TRBV3-1, the J call TRBJ2-7; TRBD1 agrees at 9 bases. The V gene end was trimmed by 4 bases and the J gene end by 5 bases; junction bases not matched to a gene: 6. Germline V gene sequence: CDR1 LGHDT, CDR2 YNNKEL (reference sequence). This CDR3 has 14 residues. In DNA, the CDR3 is TGTGCCAGCAGCCTGACAGGGGGTGAAGACGAGCAGTACTTC. Translated: CASSLTGGEDEQYF.

This clonotype occurred a few times. This chain uses TRBV2 with TRBJ2-7, with no clear D. The germline V gene has CDR1 SNHLY and CDR2 FYNNEI. The CDR3 loop spans 13 amino acids. Trimming took 7 bases from V and 5 from J, leaving 15 bases between them. The CDR3 nucleotides are TGTGCCAGCATACCTCCGGCACCCAACGAGCAGTACTTC. Its protein is CASIPPAPNEQYF.